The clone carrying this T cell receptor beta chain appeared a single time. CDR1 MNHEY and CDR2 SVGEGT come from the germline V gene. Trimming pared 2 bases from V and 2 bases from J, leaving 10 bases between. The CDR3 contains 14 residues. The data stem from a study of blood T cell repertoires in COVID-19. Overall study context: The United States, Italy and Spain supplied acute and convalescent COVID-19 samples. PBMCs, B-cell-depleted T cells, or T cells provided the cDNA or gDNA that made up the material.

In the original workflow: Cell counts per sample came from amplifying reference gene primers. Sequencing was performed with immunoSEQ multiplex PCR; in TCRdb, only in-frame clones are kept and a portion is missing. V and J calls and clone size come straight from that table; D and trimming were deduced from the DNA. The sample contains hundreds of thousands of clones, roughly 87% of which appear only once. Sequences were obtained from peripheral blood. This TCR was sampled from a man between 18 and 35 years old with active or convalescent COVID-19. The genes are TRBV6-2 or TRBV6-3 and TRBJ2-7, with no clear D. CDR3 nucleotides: TGTGCCAGCAGTTACGGCAGGCCGACCTACGAGCAGTACTTC. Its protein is CASSYGRPTYEQYF.